These 30 T cell receptor beta chains share one sample of origin, sequenced in a study of vaccination effects on CD4 cells after COVID-19. These receptors lack a known antigen. Viral peptide pool expansion of antigen-specific CD4+ T cells preceded sequencing in the ViraFEST assay. The culture ran for around ten days before CD4+ T cells were isolated. Each vaccine recipient was nucleocapsid antibody negative and had no prior SARS-CoV-2 infection. Profiling relied on immunoSEQ multiplex PCR, and the TCRdb table lists in-frame clones only, not all of them. This sample has about 23,000 clones, with approximately 73% found just once. The input for sequencing was CD4+ T cells from PBMCs cultured with SARS-CoV-2 spike peptides, taken before COVID-19 vaccination. The receptors originated from a human donor who received a COVID-19 vaccine.

V is TRBV7-9 and J is TRBJ2-3; no reliable D call. The CDR3 is made up of 15 amino acids. V lost 7 bases and J lost 0, with 14 bases in between. Germline CDR1 reads SEHNR; CDR2 reads FQNEAQ (reference sequence). CDR3 DNA: TGTGCCAGCACACAGCAATTCACTAGCACAGATACGCAGTATTTT. Translated: CASTQQFTSTDTQYF.

V usage is TRBV5-6 and J usage is TRBJ2-5; 7 positions match TRBD1. V lost 4 bases and J lost 1; bases outside the gene matches: 1. CDR3 length: 13 residues. Germline values: CDR1 SGHDT, CDR2 YYEEEE. CDR3 nucleotides: TGTGCCAGCAGCCGGGACAGCCAAGAGACCCAGTACTTC. Translated, it gives CASSRDSQETQYF.

V and J are TRBV12-3 or TRBV12-4 and TRBJ1-5, with D perhaps TRBD1 (6 bases). Trimming removed 6 bases from V and 7 bases from J, with 13 bases in between. The CDR3 has 13 residues. In DNA form, the CDR3 reads TGTGCCAGCAGCACAGGGAACGGGCAGCCCCAGCATTTT. It translates to CASSTGNGQPQHF.

The J gene is TRBJ2-3, the V gene TRBV18, with no clear D. The CDR3 runs 12 residues. The V and J ends lost 2 bases and 7 bases respectively, with 7 bases between them. Germline V gene lookup returns CDR1 KGHSH and CDR2 LQKENI. CDR3 region: CASSPDDNTQYF. The DNA for the CDR3 is TGTGCCAGCTCACCAGATGATAATACGCAGTATTTT.

The chain combines TRBV5-4 with TRBJ1-5; D is undetermined. CDR1 and CDR2 (germline): SGHNT, YYREEE (reference sequence). V gave up 2 bases and J gave up 0 bases, with 6 bases separating them. The CDR3 consists of 14 residues. CDR3 nucleotide sequence: TGTGCCAGCAGCTTTAAAGATAGCAATCAGCCCCAGCATTTT. Residues: CASSFKDSNQPQHF.

The genes are TRBV11-2 and TRBJ2-7; D is perhaps TRBD2 (5 bases). The length of the CDR3 is 14 residues. Germline V gene data show CDR1 as SGHAT and CDR2 as FQNNGV. V was pared by 6 bases and J by 7 bases, with 19 bases between. CDR3 sequence reads: CASSSRAGSGEQYF. The DNA of the CDR3 is TGTGCCAGCAGTTCTCGAGCAGGCTCGGGGGAGCAGTACTTC.

The J gene is TRBJ1-2, the V gene TRBV6-5, with 8 bases matching TRBD1. The V and J ends lost 5 bases and 8 bases, in that order; junction bases with no gene match: 4. Germline V gene data show CDR1 as MNHEY and CDR2 as SVGAGI. The CDR3 has 12 amino acids. CDR3 sequence reads: CASSTRDRGYTF. The DNA of the CDR3 is TGTGCCAGCAGTACTCGGGACAGGGGCTACACCTTC.

The chain uses TRBV5-1 and TRBJ2-2, with 8 bases that match TRBD1. Losses at the gene ends were 5 bases for V and 4 bases for J; bases not matched to a gene: 7. The CDR3 length is 15 residues. Germline CDR1 reads SGHRS; CDR2 reads YFSETQ. CDR3 region: CASREGQGGTGELFF. CDR3 in DNA: TGCGCCAGCAGGGAAGGACAGGGTGGCACCGGGGAGCTGTTTTTT.

In its sample, this clone was seen a few times. The rearrangement joins TRBV10-2 to TRBJ1-1; no reliable D call. The CDR3 contains 12 residues. Germline V gives CDR1 WSHSY, CDR2 SAAADI. Trimming removed 9 bases at V and 4 bases at J, with 12 bases between. The CDR3: CASSTRSTEAFF. As DNA, the CDR3 is TGCGCCAGTAGCACCAGGAGCACTGAAGCTTTCTTT.

The chain combines TRBV5-6 with TRBJ2-5; D may be TRBD1 or TRBD2 (5 bases each). The CDR3 totals 14 residues. Germline CDR1 and CDR2: SGHDT and YYEEEE. Trimming took off 1 base at V and 5 bases at J, with 12 bases between the two ends. CDR3 sequence reads: CASSLPGTTETQYF. The DNA of the CDR3 is TGTGCCAGCAGCTTGCCAGGGACGACGGAGACCCAGTACTTC. Using reference TRBV5-6 and TRBJ2-5 for the parts outside the CDR3, the full variable domain is DAGVTQSPTHLIKTRGQQVTLRCSPKSGHDTVSWYQQALGQGPQFIFQYYEEEERQRGNFPDRFSGHQFPNYSSELNVNALLLGDSALYLCASSLPGTTETQYFGPGTRLLVL.

This clone was observed a handful of times. The chain is built from TRBV6-5 and TRBJ2-1; 11 nucleotides match TRBD2. Looked up from germline, CDR1 is MNHEY and CDR2 is SVGAGI. The CDR3 contains 15 residues. The V gene end was trimmed by 6 bases and the J gene end by 7 bases; junction bases not matched to a gene: 8. DNA of the CDR3: TGTGCCAGCAGCAAAGGGACTAGCGGCACGAATGAGCAGTTCTTC. It translates to CASSKGTSGTNEQFF.

The chain couples TRBV6-5 to TRBJ1-4; 8 positions agree with TRBD1. Trimming cost V 8 bases and J 7 bases; bases outside gene matches: 12. The CDR3 covers 15 residues. The germline gives CDR1 MNHEY, CDR2 SVGAGI. CDR3 region: CASRRRTGFTEKLFF. The CDR3 DNA sequence: TGTGCCAGCCGGCGGCGGACAGGGTTTACTGAAAAACTGTTTTTT.

V usage is TRBV24-1 and J usage is TRBJ2-3; D is perhaps TRBD2 (5 bases). The CDR3 spans 16 residues. The V end lost 2 bases, the J end lost 1 base, and 12 bases lay between the germline ends. Germline V gene lookup returns CDR1 KGHDR and CDR2 SFDVKD. CDR3 sequence (DNA): TGTGCCACCAGTGATTCCCCCTTCGGGGGCACAGATACGCAGTATTTT. As protein: CATSDSPFGGTDTQYF.

This rearrangement joins TRBV5-4 to TRBJ2-7; 9 bases line up with TRBD2. The CDR3 length is 15 residues. J gave up 2 bases and V 1 base, and 4 bases lay outside the gene matches. Germline CDR1 is SGHNT and CDR2 is YYREEE (reference sequence). Here the CDR3 reads CASSLTAGGTYEQYF. In nucleotides, the CDR3 is TGTGCCAGCAGCTTGACAGCGGGAGGAACCTACGAGCAGTACTTC.

V gene TRBV20-1 combines with J gene TRBJ2-1; 7 bases agree with TRBD1. Germline CDR1 DFQATT, CDR2 SNEGSKA (reference sequence). This CDR3 comprises 11 residues. V was clipped by 5 bases and J by 9 bases; unmatched bases: 4. CDR3 sequence (DNA): TGCAGTGCTGCCCCAGGGGGTGAGCAGTTCTTC. This gives the protein CSAAPGGEQFF.

The chain carries TRBV24-1 and TRBJ2-3; 7 bases are shared with TRBD1. Germline CDR1 and CDR2: KGHDR and SFDVKD. Trimming took 3 bases from V and 0 from J; bases not matched to a gene: 2. The CDR3 is 15 residues long. This CDR3 reads CATSDRTGSTDTQYF. CDR3 bases: TGTGCCACCAGTGATCGGACAGGAAGCACAGATACGCAGTATTTT.

This clone was counted once. The chain recombines TRBV10-3 with TRBJ2-2, with 7 bases identical to TRBD1. The CDR3 runs 15 residues. Per the germline V gene, CDR1 is ENHRY and CDR2 is SYGVKD. The V and J ends lost 6 bases and 2 bases, in that order; junction bases with no gene match: 6. Written as DNA, the CDR3 is TGTGCCATCAGAACGGACAGGATAAACACCGGGGAGCTGTTTTTT. It encodes CAIRTDRINTGELFF.

Only one count was recorded for this clone. The V call is TRBV11-3, the J call TRBJ2-7; 8 positions agree with TRBD1. J lost 6 bases, V lost 5 bases, and 9 bases had no gene match. Germline lookup yields CDR1 SGHNT and CDR2 YENEEA. This CDR3 comprises 14 residues. CDR3 loop: CASSARDRSPEQYF. In nucleotides, the CDR3 is TGTGCCAGCAGCGCACGGGACAGGAGTCCCGAGCAGTACTTC.

Relative to its sample, this clone is large. V gene TRBV5-4 combines with J gene TRBJ2-1; 14 bases fit TRBD2. Germline V CDR1 and CDR2: SGHNT, YYREEE (reference sequence). The CDR3 has 15 amino acids. V lost 4 bases and J lost 9; bases outside the gene matches: 6. The DNA of the CDR3 is TGTGCCAGCAGCCCGACTAGCGGGAGGGCCCCTGAGCAGTTCTTC. Translated: CASSPTSGRAPEQFF.

The V and J genes are TRBV6-4 and TRBJ2-5; D tentatively fits TRBD1 or TRBD2 (5 bases each). The CDR3 is 13 residues long. Germline CDR1 reads MRHNA; CDR2 reads SNTAGT. V lost 4 bases, J lost 5 bases, and 11 bases lay in between. Here the CDR3 DNA reads TGTGCCAGCAGTGCGCAGGGCGGGGAGACCCAGTACTTC. This codes for CASSAQGGETQYF.

The V gene is TRBV7-2, the J gene TRBJ2-7; 7 nucleotides line up with TRBD1. The CDR3 runs 14 residues. Trimming cost V 6 bases and J 2 bases; bases outside gene matches: 7. Germline loops: CDR1 SGHTA, CDR2 FQGNSA. The CDR3: CASRTAQGAYEQYF. The CDR3 DNA follows: TGTGCCAGCAGAACAGCCCAGGGGGCCTACGAGCAGTACTTC. Drawing the rest from reference TRBV7-2 and TRBJ2-7, the complete variable domain is GAGVSQSPSNKVTEKGKDVELRCDPISGHTALYWYRQSLGQGLEFLIYFQGNSAPDKSGLPSDRFSAERTGGSVSTLTIQRTQQEDSAVYLCASRTAQGAYEQYFGPGTRLTVT.

On this clone: Other nucleotide sequences in the sample specify the same CDR3. V is TRBV2 and J is TRBJ2-3; D uncertain. The V end was cut by 3 bases, the J end by 6 bases, with 19 bases between. The CDR3 runs 16 residues. CDR1 is SNHLY and CDR2 is FYNNEI in the germline V gene. The CDR3 here is CASSDRQLGWGDTQYF. The CDR3 bases are TGTGCCAGCAGTGATCGTCAATTGGGGTGGGGTGATACGCAGTATTTT. Based on the CDR3 plus reference TRBV2 and TRBJ2-3, the full variable domain is EPEVTQTPSHQVTQMGQEVILRCVPISNHLYFYWYRQILGQKVEFLVSFYNNEISEKSEIFDDQFSVERPDGSNFTLKIRSTKLEDSAMYFCASSDRQLGWGDTQYFGPGTRLTVL.

V is TRBV11-3 and J is TRBJ2-1, with D unclear. V was shortened by 5 bases and J by 5 bases, with 13 bases between the two germline ends. The CDR3 sequence is 14 residues long. CDR1 SGHNT and CDR2 YENEEA come from the germline V gene. CDR3: CASSASLEDNEQFF. For the CDR3, the DNA is TGTGCCAGCAGCGCTTCCCTAGAGGACAATGAGCAGTTCTTC.

The rearrangement links TRBV10-1 to TRBJ2-2, with D perhaps given as TRBD1 or TRBD2 (5 bases each). CDR1 and CDR2 (germline): WNHNN, SYGVQD (reference sequence). The CDR3 runs 15 residues. Trimming cost V 6 bases and J 3 bases, with 14 bases left between them. The CDR3 region is CASRGGLGDTGELFF. The CDR3 DNA reads TGCGCCAGCAGGGGTGGATTGGGGGACACCGGGGAGCTGTTTTTT.

The chain joins TRBV6-5 to TRBJ2-1; D perhaps matches TRBD1 (5 bases). Germline V gene sequence: CDR1 MNHEY, CDR2 SVGAGI. This CDR3 is 15 amino acids long. V was clipped by 6 bases and J by 8 bases, with 20 bases between them. The CDR3 reads CASSRVDSGNHEQFF. The CDR3 nucleotides are TGTGCCAGCAGCCGGGTCGACTCAGGGAACCATGAGCAGTTCTTC.

The rearrangement links TRBV12-3 or TRBV12-4 to TRBJ1-1; a possible D gene is TRBD1 (5 bases). This CDR3 has 13 amino acids. The V end was cut by 5 bases, the J end by 3 bases, with 10 bases between. The CDR3 loop is CASSPRGDTEAFF. For the CDR3, the DNA is TGTGCCAGCAGTCCCCGGGGGGACACTGAAGCTTTCTTT.

The chain couples TRBV6-2 or TRBV6-3 to TRBJ1-5, with 9 bases fitting TRBD1. This CDR3 comprises 15 residues. Germline V gene lookup returns CDR1 MNHEY and CDR2 SVGEGT. Losses at the gene ends were 2 bases for V and 4 bases for J; bases not matched to a gene: 3. CDR3 loop: CASSYGGTGNQPQHF. The CDR3 region has the DNA TGTGCCAGCAGTTACGGGGGGACAGGGAATCAGCCCCAGCATTTT.

V and J are TRBV11-2 and TRBJ1-3; D not certain. Trimming took off 2 bases at V and 0 bases at J, with 8 bases between the two ends. This CDR3 has 15 amino acids. Per the germline V gene, CDR1 is SGHAT and CDR2 is FQNNGV. CDR3: CASSLLKTSGNTIYF. CDR3 nucleotide sequence: TGTGCCAGCAGCTTATTGAAAACCTCTGGAAACACCATATATTTT.

V and J are TRBV20-1 and TRBJ2-3; D uncertain. Between the trimmed V and J ends, which lost 3 bases and 0 bases, there was a span of 13 bases. The CDR3 is 15 residues long. The germline CDR1 and CDR2 sequences are DFQATT and SNEGSKA (reference sequence). The CDR3 DNA follows: TGCAGTGCTAGTAAGCAAAGGGCCAGCACAGATACGCAGTATTTT. It specifies CSASKQRASTDTQYF.

The V call is TRBV3-1 (or the pseudogene TRBV3-2), the J call TRBJ2-7; D possibly corresponds to TRBD2 (6 bases). V was clipped by 4 bases and J by 5 bases, with 18 bases between them. Germline CDR1 is LGHDT and CDR2 is YNNKEL (reference sequence). The CDR3 is 15 amino acids. CDR3 in DNA: TGTGCCAGCAGCCCCACCGGGACTCGCCCCAACGAGCAGTACTTC. Translated, it gives CASSPTGTRPNEQYF.